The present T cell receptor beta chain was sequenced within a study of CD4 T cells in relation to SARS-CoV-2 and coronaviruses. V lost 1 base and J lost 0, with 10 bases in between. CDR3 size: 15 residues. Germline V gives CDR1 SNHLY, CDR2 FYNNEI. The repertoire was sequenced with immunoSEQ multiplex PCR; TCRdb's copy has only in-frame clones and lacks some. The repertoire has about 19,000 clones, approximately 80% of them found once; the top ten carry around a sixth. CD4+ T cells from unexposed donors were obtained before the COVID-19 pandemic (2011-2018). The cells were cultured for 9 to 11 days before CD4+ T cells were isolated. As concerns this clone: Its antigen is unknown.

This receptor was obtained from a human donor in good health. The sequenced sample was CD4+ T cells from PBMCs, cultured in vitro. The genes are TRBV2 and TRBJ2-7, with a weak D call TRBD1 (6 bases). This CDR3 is CASSEEGQHSYEQYF. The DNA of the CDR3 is TGTGCCAGCAGTGAAGAAGGACAGCACTCCTACGAGCAGTACTTC.